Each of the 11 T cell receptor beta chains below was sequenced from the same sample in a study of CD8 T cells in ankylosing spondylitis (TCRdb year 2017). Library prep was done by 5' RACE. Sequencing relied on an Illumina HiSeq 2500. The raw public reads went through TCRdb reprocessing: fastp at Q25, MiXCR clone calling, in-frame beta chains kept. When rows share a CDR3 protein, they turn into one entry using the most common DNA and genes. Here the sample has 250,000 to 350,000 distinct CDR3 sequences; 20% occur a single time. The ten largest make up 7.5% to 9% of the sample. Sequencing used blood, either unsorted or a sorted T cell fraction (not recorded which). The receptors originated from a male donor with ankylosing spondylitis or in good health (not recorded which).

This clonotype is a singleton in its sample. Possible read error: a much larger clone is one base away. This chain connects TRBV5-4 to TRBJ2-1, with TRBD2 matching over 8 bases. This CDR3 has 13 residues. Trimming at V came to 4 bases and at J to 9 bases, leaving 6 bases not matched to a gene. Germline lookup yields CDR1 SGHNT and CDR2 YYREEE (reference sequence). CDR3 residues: CASSLRTSTEQFF. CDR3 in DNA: TGTGCCAGCAGCCTTCGGACTAGCACTGAGCAGTTCTTC.

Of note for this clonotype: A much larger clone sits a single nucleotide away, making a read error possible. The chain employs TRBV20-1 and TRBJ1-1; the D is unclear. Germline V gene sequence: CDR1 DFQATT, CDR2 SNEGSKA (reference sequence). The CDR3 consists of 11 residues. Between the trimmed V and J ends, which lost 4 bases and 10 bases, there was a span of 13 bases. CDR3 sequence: CSATRSGAAFF. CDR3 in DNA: TGCAGTGCTACGCGTTCAGGAGCAGCTTTCTTT.

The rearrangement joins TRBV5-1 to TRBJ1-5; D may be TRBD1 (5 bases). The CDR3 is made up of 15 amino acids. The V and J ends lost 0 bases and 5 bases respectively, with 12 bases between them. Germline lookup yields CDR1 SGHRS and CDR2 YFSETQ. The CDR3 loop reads CASSLEGQGYQPQHF. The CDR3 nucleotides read TGCGCCAGCAGCTTGGAGGGGCAGGGCTATCAGCCCCAGCATTTT.

The CDR3 DNA is TGCGCCAGCAACCCTAGCGGGGGTTGGAATGAGCAGTTCTTC. This codes for CASNPSGGWNEQFF. V is TRBV5-1 and J is TRBJ2-1, with 10 bases aligning to TRBD2. The V segment lost 6 bases and the J segment 7 bases; nucleotides outside the gene matches: 7. The CDR3 sequence is 14 residues long. From germline, CDR1 is SGHRS and CDR2 YFSETQ.

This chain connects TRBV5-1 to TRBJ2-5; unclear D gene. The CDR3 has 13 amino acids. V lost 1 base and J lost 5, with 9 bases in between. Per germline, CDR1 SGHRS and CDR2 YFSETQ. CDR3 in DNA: TGCGCCAGCAGCTTGATTACTGGGGAGACCCAGTACTTC. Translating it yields CASSLITGETQYF.

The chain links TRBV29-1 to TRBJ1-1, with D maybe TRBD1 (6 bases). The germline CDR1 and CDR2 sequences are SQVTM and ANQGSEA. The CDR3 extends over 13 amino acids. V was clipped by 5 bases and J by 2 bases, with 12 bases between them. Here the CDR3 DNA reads TGCAGCGTTAACGGGGGCTCTAACACTGAAGCTTTCTTT. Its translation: CSVNGGSNTEAFF.

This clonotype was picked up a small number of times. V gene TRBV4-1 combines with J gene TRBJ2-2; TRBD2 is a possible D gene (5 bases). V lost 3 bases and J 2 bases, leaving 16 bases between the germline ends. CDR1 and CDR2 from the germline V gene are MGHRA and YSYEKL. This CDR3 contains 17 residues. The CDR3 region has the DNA TGCGCCAGCAGCCAGCTAGTCCCGGGGTTCAACACCGGGGAGCTGTTTTTT. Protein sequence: CASSQLVPGFNTGELFF.

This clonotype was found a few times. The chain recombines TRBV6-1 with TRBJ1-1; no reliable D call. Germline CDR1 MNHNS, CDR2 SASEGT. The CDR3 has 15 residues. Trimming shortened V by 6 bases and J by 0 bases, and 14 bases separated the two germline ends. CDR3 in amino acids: CASSRMAGLNTEAFF. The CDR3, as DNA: TGTGCCAGCAGCCGCATGGCGGGGTTGAACACTGAAGCTTTCTTT.

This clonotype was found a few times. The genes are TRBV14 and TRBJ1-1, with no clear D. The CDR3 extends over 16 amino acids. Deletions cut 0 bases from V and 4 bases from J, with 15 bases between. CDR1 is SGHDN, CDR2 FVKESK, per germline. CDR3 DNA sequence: TGTGCCAGCAGCCAAGAGGCCCCGTCATTTGGCACTGAAGCTTTCTTT. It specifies CASSQEAPSFGTEAFF. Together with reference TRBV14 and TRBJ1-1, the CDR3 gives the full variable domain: EAGVTQFPSHSVIEKGQTVTLRCDPISGHDNLYWYRRVMGKEIKFLLHFVKESKQDESGMPNNRFLAERTGGTYSTLKVQPAELEDSGVYFCASSQEAPSFGTEAFFGQGTRLTVV.

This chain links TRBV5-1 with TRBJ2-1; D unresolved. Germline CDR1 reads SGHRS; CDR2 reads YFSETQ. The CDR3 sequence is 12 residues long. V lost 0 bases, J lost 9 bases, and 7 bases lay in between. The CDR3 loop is CASSLDGPEQFF. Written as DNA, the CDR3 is TGCGCCAGCAGCTTGGACGGGCCTGAGCAGTTCTTC.

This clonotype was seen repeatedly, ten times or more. CDR3 loop: CASSPTYKNTEAFF. The CDR3 bases are TGCGCCAGCAGCCCGACCTACAAGAACACTGAAGCTTTCTTT. The chain employs TRBV5-1 and TRBJ1-1, with D hard to call. Trimming took 4 bases from V and 1 from J, leaving 11 bases between them. This CDR3 has 14 residues. Germline CDR1 and CDR2: SGHRS and YFSETQ.